These T cell receptor beta chains were read from a single sample in a study of B cell selection in AIRE deficiency. Method: immunoSEQ multiplex PCR; TCRdb's copy keeps in-frame clones and lacks some. The sample holds tens of thousands of clones, 95% to 98% seen once. The sequencing input was conventional CD4+ T cells sorted from PBMCs. These receptors originate from a human donor with AIRE deficiency. The conserved cysteine and the conserved F or W are not part of the CDR3 here.

J gene | V gene | CDR3 protein
TRBJ2-7 | TRBV28 | ASSFGRGEQY
TRBJ2-3 | TRBV6-1 | ASSDRREGTDTQY
TRBJ2-5 | TRBV27 | ASHLTGGRETQY
TRBJ1-4 | TRBV18 | ASSLGAANEKLF
TRBJ1-3 | TRBV7-3 | ASSFAGGAGNTIY
TRBJ2-1 | TRBV9 | ASSESLEVGYNEQF
TRBJ2-3 | TRBV4-3 | ASSQNHLTQDTQY
TRBJ2-5 | TRBV11-1 | ASSFGFAQY
TRBJ2-3 | TRBV4-2 | ASSRGGTRQTDTQY
TRBJ1-2 | TRBV28 | AIWTGYGYT
TRBJ2-2 | TRBV6-4 | ASSDPNTGELF
TRBJ1-1 | TRBV19 | ASSIAQNTEAF
TRBJ2-3 | TRBV11-3 | ASSSGTFSTDTQY
TRBJ2-1 | TRBV6-1 | ASSEAGRGNAEQF
TRBJ2-7 | TRBV10-1 | ASSEGSLGNEQY
TRBJ1-5 | TRBV19 | ASRLGGGQGANQPQH